The 18 T cell receptor beta chains given below trace back to one sample, sequenced in a study of blood T cells in healthy people across ages. PCR was performed a second time for roughly 7 to 11 cycles using a sample-barcoded 5' primer and a J-beta primer mix. TCRdb reprocessed the 5' RACE reads with MiXCR, giving one entry per CDR3 protein. The table shows about 1.6 million distinct CDR3 sequences, with roughly 32% occurring only once. The sequenced sample was blood. The receptors originated from a woman aged 25 to 39 in good health.

The chain recombines TRBV27 with TRBJ2-7; TRBD1 or TRBD2 may be the D gene (5 bases each). The CDR3 is made up of 16 amino acids. V lost 4 bases and J lost 0, with 16 bases in between. Germline V gives CDR1 MNHEY, CDR2 SMNVEV (reference sequence). CDR3 loop: CASSSSFGTVSYEQYF. In DNA form, the CDR3 reads TGTGCCAGCAGTTCCTCATTCGGGACCGTCTCCTACGAGCAGTACTTC.

The gene calls are TRBV9 and TRBJ2-1, with 7 bases that match TRBD1. Germline values: CDR1 SGDLS, CDR2 YYNGEE. This CDR3 spans 16 amino acids. Unmatched junction bases numbered 11, after V lost 4 bases and J lost 4 bases. The CDR3 loop is CASSPPDRADYNEQFF. The CDR3 bases are TGTGCCAGCAGCCCCCCTGACAGGGCTGATTACAATGAGCAGTTCTTC.

This sequence joins TRBV4-1 and TRBJ1-2; no reliable D call. Trimming removed 0 bases from V and 0 bases from J, with 5 bases in between. The CDR3 is 14 residues long. Germline-derived CDR1 and CDR2 are MGHRA and YSYEKL. The CDR3 loop is CASSQDWANYGYTF. The CDR3 DNA sequence: TGCGCCAGCAGCCAAGATTGGGCTAACTATGGCTACACCTTC.

CDR3 coding DNA: TGTGCCAGCAGTTTCGGGGGCGCCGGCTATGGCTACACCTTC. This codes for CASSFGGAGYGYTF. This chain links TRBV28 with TRBJ1-2, with D perhaps TRBD1 (6 bases). Trimming shortened V by 3 bases and J by 4 bases, and 12 bases separated the two germline ends. Germline loops: CDR1 MDHEN, CDR2 SYDVKM. This CDR3 spans 14 amino acids.

This clonotype was detected only a few times. CDR3 DNA: TGTGCCAGCAGCTACCTAACTGATACTAAGCCCTACGAGCAGTACTTC. Protein product: CASSYLTDTKPYEQYF. V and J are TRBV28 and TRBJ2-7; no clear D gene. This CDR3 is 16 amino acids long. CDR1 is MDHEN and CDR2 is SYDVKM in the germline V gene. Trimming cost V 6 bases and J 2 bases, with 20 bases left between them.

The V call is TRBV4-1, the J call TRBJ2-6, with a possible D match to TRBD2 (6 bases). Germline lookup yields CDR1 MGHRA and CDR2 YSYEKL. Trimming removed 10 bases from V and 1 base from J, with 11 bases in between. The CDR3 is made up of 14 amino acids. The CDR3 protein is CATGRDSGANVLTF. In nucleotides, the CDR3 is TGCGCCACCGGGCGGGATTCTGGGGCCAACGTCCTGACTTTC.

Comment on this clonotype: This may be a read error: a much more frequent sequence differs by one nucleotide. This chain joins TRBV12-3 or TRBV12-4 and TRBJ2-3; the D gene is possibly TRBD2 (5 bases). The CDR3 length is 15 residues. V was clipped by 6 bases and J by 1 base, with 14 bases between them. The CDR3, as DNA: TGTGCCAGCAGATTTAGCGAAATGCGCACAGATACGCAGTATTTT. It codes for CASRFSEMRTDTQYF.

This clonotype was seen only a few times. The CDR3 here is CASRSLNGYTF. CDR3 nucleotides: TGTGCCAGCAGGTCACTTAATGGCTACACCTTC. V is TRBV7-9 and J is TRBJ1-2; no firm D call. V shed 6 bases and J shed 6 bases, with 8 bases lying between them. The CDR3 runs to 11 residues. Germline-derived CDR1 and CDR2 are SEHNR and FQNEAQ (reference sequence).

This clonotype was detected a few times. The V call is TRBV7-8, the J call TRBJ1-5; no clear D gene. V lost 6 bases and J lost 4, with 16 bases in between. CDR1 is SGHVS, CDR2 FQNEAQ, per germline. This CDR3 spans 15 amino acids. CDR3 sequence: CASRGSPGWNQPQHF. The CDR3 bases are TGTGCCAGCAGGGGCAGCCCGGGCTGGAATCAGCCCCAGCATTTT.

The chain joins TRBV5-5 to TRBJ1-6; 10 bases are shared with TRBD1. The V gene's germline CDR1 is SGHKS and CDR2 YYEKEE (reference sequence). The CDR3 sequence is 15 residues long. After removal of 4 bases from V and 7 bases from J, the junction contained 5 bases not matched to a gene. The CDR3 reads CASSGGQGSNSPLHF. For the CDR3, the DNA is TGTGCCAGCAGCGGGGGACAGGGGAGCAATTCACCCCTCCACTTT.

V and J are TRBV6-5 and TRBJ2-3; D is ambiguous. Germline loops: CDR1 MNHEY, CDR2 SVGAGI. The CDR3 runs 14 residues. V lost 0 bases and J 4 bases, leaving 8 bases between the germline ends. CDR3 sequence (DNA): TGTGCCAGCAGTTACTCGCCAGAAGCAGATACGCAGTATTTT. Translation gives CASSYSPEADTQYF.

As for this clonotype: The junction departs from the called germline gene at one end, perhaps through a read error. The gene calls are TRBV12-3 or TRBV12-4 and TRBJ2-3; perhaps TRBD1 as D (6 bases). This CDR3 has 16 amino acids. CDR3 amino acids: CASSPGQRKRADAQYF. The DNA of the CDR3 is TGCGCCAGCAGTCCCGGACAGAGAAAAAGAGCAGATGCGCAGTATTTT.

This clonotype was seen only a few times. V gene TRBV9 combines with J gene TRBJ2-1; D is unresolved. CDR3 length equals 13 residues. The V end was cut by 1 base, the J end by 4 bases, with 6 bases between. In germline, CDR1 is SGDLS, CDR2 YYNGEE. CDR3 in amino acids: CASSVTPYNEQFF. The CDR3 DNA follows: TGTGCCAGCAGCGTAACACCGTACAATGAGCAGTTCTTC.

This clonotype was detected a few times. The V call is TRBV29-1, the J call TRBJ1-2; D unclear. Germline loops: CDR1 SQVTM, CDR2 ANQGSEA. This CDR3 contains 11 residues. V was clipped by 0 bases and J by 8 bases, with 7 bases between them. CDR3 sequence reads: CSVEDRGGYTF. The CDR3 DNA sequence: TGCAGCGTTGAAGACCGAGGGGGCTACACCTTC.

The CDR3 reads CSVDSTAEAFF. The CDR3 coding sequence is TGCAGCGTTGACTCGACAGCCGAAGCTTTCTTT. This sequence joins TRBV29-1 and TRBJ1-1; tentative D call: TRBD1 (5 bases). From germline, CDR1 is SQVTM and CDR2 ANQGSEA. V dropped 3 bases and J dropped 8 bases, with 10 bases sitting between them. This CDR3 region has 11 residues.

The gene calls are TRBV2 and TRBJ2-7; TRBD2 matches 11 bases. Germline V gene lookup returns CDR1 SNHLY and CDR2 FYNNEI. The CDR3 runs 15 residues. V gave up 6 bases and J gave up 0 bases; unmatched junction bases: 4. CDR3 protein: CASRLTSGDSYEQYF. Here the CDR3 DNA reads TGTGCCAGCAGATTGACTAGCGGGGACTCCTACGAGCAGTACTTC.

CDR3 residues: CSATGLAGATDTQYF. CDR3 DNA: TGCAGTGCCACAGGACTAGCGGGAGCCACAGATACGCAGTATTTT. The chain couples TRBV20-1 to TRBJ2-3; TRBD2 matches at 13 bases. The ends lost 6 bases at V and 2 bases at J; junction bases unmatched: 5. The CDR3 loop spans 15 amino acids. Per the germline V gene, CDR1 is DFQATT and CDR2 is SNEGSKA (reference sequence).

This clonotype was observed a handful of times. V is TRBV4-1 and J is TRBJ2-7; D unclear. The DNA end is more similar to TRBJ2-5, so the J call may be wrong. Germline V lookup: CDR1 MGHRA, CDR2 YSYEKL. This CDR3 comprises 16 residues. The DNA for the CDR3 is TGCGCCAGCAGCCAAGGTCTGGGCTTTGGTCAGGAGACCCAGTACTTC. It is translated as CASSQGLGFGQETQYF.